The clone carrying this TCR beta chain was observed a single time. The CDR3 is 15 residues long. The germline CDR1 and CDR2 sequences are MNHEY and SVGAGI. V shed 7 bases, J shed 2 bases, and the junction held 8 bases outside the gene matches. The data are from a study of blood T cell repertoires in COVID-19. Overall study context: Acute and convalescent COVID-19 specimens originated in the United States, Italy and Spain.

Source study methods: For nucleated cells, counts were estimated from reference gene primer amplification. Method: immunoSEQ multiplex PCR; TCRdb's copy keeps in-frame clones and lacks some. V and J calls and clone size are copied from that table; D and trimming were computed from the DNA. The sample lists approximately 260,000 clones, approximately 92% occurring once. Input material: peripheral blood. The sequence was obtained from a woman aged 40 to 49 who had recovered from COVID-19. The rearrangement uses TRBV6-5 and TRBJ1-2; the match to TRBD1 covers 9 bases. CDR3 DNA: TGTGCCAGCAACGGGGGACAGGGAAGGAACTATGGCTACACCTTC. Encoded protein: CASNGGQGRNYGYTF.